This is a list of T cell receptor beta chains from one sample in a study of T cell repertoires in aging, cancer and after chemotherapy. TCRdb re-called the multiplex PCR reads through MiXCR, storing one row per CDR3 protein. The repertoire holds 3,000 to 4,000 distinct CDR3 sequences, with around 40% as singletons. Sequencing input: blood. The receptor set was obtained from a human donor in good health. CDR3s include the opening cysteine and the closing phenylalanine or tryptophan. Each record gives: D gene, V gene, clone size, J gene, CDR3 protein, CDR3 DNA. D genes are given only for firm matches. The size field is filled for only some rows; it gives once, few, many or a size class.

>TRBD2|TRBV6-8|.|TRBJ2-5
CASSYYDSSGDRETQYF
TGTGCCAGCAGTTACTACGATTCTAGCGGGGATAGGGAGACCCAGTACTTC
>.|TRBV29-1|medium-sized|TRBJ1-1
CSAGGANTEAFF
TGCAGCGCCGGGGGGGCGAACACTGAAGCTTTCTTT
>.|TRBV11-3|.|TRBJ1-1
CASSPQVAPGFF
TGTGCCAGCAGCCCGCAGGTAGCCCCGGGTTTCTTT
>.|TRBV5-6|.|TRBJ1-2
CASSEVGVNYGYTF
TGTGCCAGCAGCGAGGTAGGGGTCAACTATGGCTACACCTTC
>TRBD1|TRBV5-1|few|TRBJ2-2
CASSPRDRDTGELFF
TGCGCCAGCAGCCCCCGGGACAGGGACACCGGGGAGCTGTTTTTT
>TRBD1|TRBV5-1|.|TRBJ2-1
CASRTSGTAYNEQFF
TGCGCCAGCAGAACGTCCGGGACAGCATACAATGAGCAGTTCTTC
>.|TRBV7-2|.|TRBJ2-7
CASSKSRQGSYEQYF
TGTGCCAGCAGCAAATCACGGCAGGGATCCTACGAGCAGTACTTC
>.|TRBV5-5|.|TRBJ2-1
CASSPTGTLRNEQFF
TGTGCCAGCAGCCCGACCGGGACCCTGCGGAATGAGCAGTTCTTC
>.|TRBV19|.|TRBJ1-2
CASSMGYGYTF
TGTGCCAGTAGTATGGGGTATGGCTACACCTTC
>TRBD2|TRBV6-5|large|TRBJ2-2
CAAGLGTSITGELFF
TGTGCCGCCGGGCTTGGGACTAGCATCACCGGGGAGCTGTTTTTT
>TRBD1|TRBV7-3|.|TRBJ1-6
CASSQTGGGNSPLHF
TGTGCCAGCAGCCAAACAGGGGGAGGTAATTCACCCCTCCACTTT
>.|TRBV11-3|.|TRBJ2-1
CASSLRMGEQFF
TGTGCCAGCAGCTTAAGAATGGGGGAGCAGTTCTTC
>TRBD2|TRBV19|.|TRBJ2-3
CASSIYASGGSTDTQYF
TGTGCCAGTAGTATATATGCTAGCGGGGGGTCCACAGATACGCAGTATTTT
>.|TRBV5-1|.|TRBJ2-1
CASSLESGDSYNEQFF
TGCGCCAGCAGCTTGGAATCGGGGGACTCCTACAATGAGCAGTTCTTC
>.|TRBV14|.|TRBJ1-1
CASSRNSLDTEAFF
TGTGCCAGCAGCCGGAACTCTCTTGACACTGAAGCTTTCTTT